This record concerns one T cell receptor beta chain sequence. In the source study's methods: Amplification of reference gene primers was used by the study to estimate nucleated cell counts. TCRdb's copy holds only in-frame clones and misses some; the assay was immunoSEQ multiplex PCR. V and J calls and clone size come straight from that table; D and trimming were deduced from the DNA. The sample records approximately 320,000 clones, about 87% being singletons. All enrollees were roughly 18 to 100 years old and from 20 to 25 US areas. Cohort 3 donors counted as recovered after two negative PCRs, clearance, or resolved symptoms. The data were taken from a study of blood T cell repertoires in COVID-19. Study at large: Nucleic acid was either cDNA or gDNA, and it came from T cells, B-cell-depleted T cells, or PBMCs.

V dropped 3 bases and J dropped 8 bases, with 11 bases sitting between them. The CDR3 runs to 13 residues. Sequenced input: PBMCs or T cells enriched from blood (not recorded which). V is TRBV12-3 or TRBV12-4 and J is TRBJ1-3; no firm D call. The sequence came from a woman aged 18-29 years who had recovered from COVID-19. The CDR3 DNA reads as TGTGCCAGCAGTTTCCAGATCGGGGACACCATATATTTT. This encodes CASSFQIGDTIYF.